These T cell receptor beta chains were read from a single sample in a study of radiotherapy plus CTLA-4 blockade in lung cancer. The repertoire was sequenced with immunoSEQ multiplex PCR; TCRdb's copy has only in-frame clones and lacks some. This sample yields 40,000 to 55,000 clones, of which about 88% are seen a single time; about 17% belongs to the top ten. Sample: peripheral blood, taken from a patient treated with radiotherapy plus ipilimumab. All receptors come from a human donor with non-small cell lung cancer that progressed on radiotherapy plus ipilimumab. Some clones in this sample may be carry-over from other donors' samples. Both conserved end residues are part of each CDR3. The order of the fields is clone size, J gene, V gene, D gene, CDR3 DNA, CDR3 protein. D genes are given only for firm matches. Clone size is given for some rows only: seen once, a few or many times, or a class if the clone is expanded.

>NA|TRBJ2-7|TRBV4-3|NA
TGCGCCAGCAGCCAAGTAGGTCCGGGGGTCTACGAGCAGTACTTC
CASSQVGPGVYEQYF
>NA|TRBJ1-5|TRBV27|NA
TGTGCCAGCAGTTTAGGGACTCAAGGGGATCAGCCCCAGCATTTT
CASSLGTQGDQPQHF
>NA|TRBJ2-1|TRBV6-4|NA
TGTGCCAGCAGTGACTCGGAGTACTATGAGCAGTTCTTC
CASSDSEYYEQFF
>NA|TRBJ1-1|TRBV10-3|NA
TGTGCCACCAAGCCCGGGAACACTGAAGCTTTCTTT
CATKPGNTEAFF
>NA|TRBJ1-2|TRBV21-1|NA
TGTGCCAGCGGCAAATCCGCAGGGAGGCTTGGCTACACCTTC
CASGKSAGRLGYTF
>NA|TRBJ2-2|TRBV4-1|TRBD1
TGCGCCAGCAGCCAAGAAAGGGGACAGGGCGGGTGGTCCGGGGAGCTGTTTTTT
CASSQERGQGGWSGELFF
>NA|TRBJ2-2|TRBV14|TRBD1
TGTGCCAGCAGCCAAGGACAGGGGGGCACCGGGGAGCTGTTTTTT
CASSQGQGGTGELFF
>NA|TRBJ2-3|TRBV4-3|NA
TGCGCCAGCAGCCAAGAAGCGACCCCCAGCACAGATACGCAGTATTTT
CASSQEATPSTDTQYF
>NA|TRBJ1-5|TRBV12-5|NA
TGTGCTAGTGGTTCTTCCCCGGAGGGCCCTAGCAATCAGCCCCAGCATTTT
CASGSSPEGPSNQPQHF
>NA|TRBJ2-1|TRBV28|TRBD2
TGTGCCAGCAGTTTCGTAGCGGGGGAGGGGAATGAGCAGTTCTTC
CASSFVAGEGNEQFF
>NA|TRBJ1-2|TRBV2|TRBD1
TGTGCCAGCAGTGAAACTGGGACAGGGGACGGCTACACCTTC
CASSETGTGDGYTF
>NA|TRBJ2-1|TRBV7-9|TRBD2
TGTGCCAGCAGCTTAGTACTAGCGGACAATGAGCAGTTCTTC
CASSLVLADNEQFF
>NA|TRBJ2-1|TRBV25-1|TRBD2
TGTGCCAGCAGTGTAGCGGGAGGCCCCTCCTACAATGAGCAGTTCTTC
CASSVAGGPSYNEQFF
>NA|TRBJ2-7|TRBV9|NA
TGTGCCAGCAGCGCCGATCTAAGCTCCTACGAGCAGTACTTC
CASSADLSSYEQYF
>NA|TRBJ1-1|TRBV27|NA
TGTGCCAGCAGTTTGCAGGGAGGGACTGAAGCTTTCTTT
CASSLQGGTEAFF
>NA|TRBJ2-7|TRBV7-8|TRBD2
TGTGCCAGCAGCTTGACTAGCGGAGGGGAAGAGCAGTACTTC
CASSLTSGGEEQYF
>NA|TRBJ1-1|TRBV5-1|NA
TGCGCCAGCAGCTTGACTGGGCGTGACACTGAAGCTTTCTTT
CASSLTGRDTEAFF
>NA|TRBJ2-2|TRBV11-2|NA
TGTGCCAGCAGCTTACCCGGCAGGGTGAACACCGGGGAGCTGTTTTTT
CASSLPGRVNTGELFF
>NA|TRBJ1-2|TRBV5-1|NA
TGCGCCAGCAGCTTGGGGGCAGGGGATGGCTACACCTTC
CASSLGAGDGYTF
>NA|TRBJ1-5|TRBV19|NA
TGTGCCAGTAGGATGACAATTTTCTCCCGGAAATATAGCAATCAGCCCCAGCATTTT
CASRMTIFSRKYSNQPQHF
>NA|TRBJ2-1|TRBV5-4|TRBD2
TGTGCCAGCAGCCCGGGACTAGCCCTTCTCGAGCAGTTCTTC
CASSPGLALLEQFF
>NA|TRBJ1-2|TRBV19|TRBD1
TGTGCCAGTAGGGGACAGGTGGAAGGTTATGGCTACACCTTC
CASRGQVEGYGYTF
>few|TRBJ2-1|TRBV5-1|NA
TGCGCCAGCAGCTTGGAAGGACAGCTATACAATGAGCAGTTCTTC
CASSLEGQLYNEQFF
>NA|TRBJ1-1|TRBV5-1|NA
TGCGCCAGCAGCTTAAATGGGGCTGACACTGAAGCTTTCTTT
CASSLNGADTEAFF
>NA|TRBJ1-4|TRBV28|TRBD1
TGTGCCAGCAGCTTAGCCGGGACAGTTAATGAAAAACTGTTTTTT
CASSLAGTVNEKLFF
>NA|TRBJ2-5|TRBV5-4|TRBD2
TGTGCCAGCCGACCCAGGACTAGCGGGCAAGAGACCCAGTACTTC
CASRPRTSGQETQYF
>NA|TRBJ2-5|TRBV5-1|TRBD1
TGCGCCAGCAGTCCGACCGGGACAGGGGAAGAGACCCAGTACTTC
CASSPTGTGEETQYF
>NA|TRBJ1-2|TRBV2|TRBD1
TGTGCCAGCAGTGAAGGCCGGGACAGGGTTCCGGGCTATGGCTACACCTTC
CASSEGRDRVPGYGYTF
>NA|TRBJ1-1|TRBV28|NA
TGTGCCAGCAGGCAAACAGTGAACACTGAAGCTTTCTTT
CASRQTVNTEAFF
>NA|TRBJ2-5|TRBV19|NA
TGTGCCAGTACCCCCCCGGGAGTTAAGACCCAGTACTTC
CASTPPGVKTQYF
>NA|TRBJ2-7|TRBV5-1|TRBD2
TGCGCCAGCAGCTTGGGTAGTAGCGGGGGGTTCTACGAGCAGTACTTC
CASSLGSSGGFYEQYF
>NA|TRBJ2-3|TRBV18|NA
TGTGCCAGCTCAGTAACTAGCACAGATACGCAGTATTTT
CASSVTSTDTQYF
>once|TRBJ1-1|TRBV5-1|TRBD1
TGCGCCAGCAGCATAGTTACAGGGGGATTAACTGAAGCTTTCTTT
CASSIVTGGLTEAFF
>NA|TRBJ1-2|TRBV4-1|NA
TGCGCCAGCAGCCCCATAGGGGCCGTCAGTGGCTACACCTTC
CASSPIGAVSGYTF
>NA|TRBJ2-3|TRBV7-9|NA
TGTGCCAGCAGCTCAGATGTACTAAGTACAGATACGCAGTATTTT
CASSSDVLSTDTQYF
>NA|TRBJ1-2|TRBV6-5|NA
TGTGCCAGCAGCAAAAGGCGGGCTAACTATGGCTACACCTTC
CASSKRRANYGYTF
>NA|TRBJ2-7|TRBV7-2|NA
TGTGCCAGCAGCTTGCAGGGGACCAACGAGCAGTACTTC
CASSLQGTNEQYF
>NA|TRBJ2-7|TRBV11-2|NA
TGTGCCAGCAGCTTAGGGGCGACGGCCTCCTACGAGCAGTACTTC
CASSLGATASYEQYF